The present entry profiles one TCR beta chain with its context. Only in-frame clones appear in the TCRdb table, and some are missing; sequencing was by immunoSEQ multiplex PCR. The table has more than 85,000 clones, around nine tenths seen once. The entry originates in a study of PD-1 blockade in classical Hodgkin lymphoma. This CDR3 is 13 amino acids long. Germline lookup yields CDR1 MNHNY and CDR2 SVGAGI (reference sequence). The V end was cut by 7 bases, the J end by 2 bases, with 9 bases between. Patients all relapsed after autologous stem cell transplantation, and there was variation in brentuximab vedotin exposure.

The genes are TRBV6-6 and TRBJ1-3, with D uncertain. The clonotype was recovered from a human donor with classical Hodgkin lymphoma. Sequencing was performed on peripheral blood mononuclear cells (PBMCs), taken before the second cycle of nivolumab. The CDR3 spells CASTRVPGNTIYF. CDR3 bases: TGTGCCAGCACCCGGGTCCCTGGAAACACCATATATTTT.